This TCR beta chain was found in a study of T cell responses to AZD1222 COVID-19 vaccine. In regard to this clone: Its matching antigen is unknown.

CDR3 length: 12 amino acids. The germline gives CDR1 MNHEY, CDR2 SVGEGT. V shed 4 bases and J shed 3 bases, with 7 bases lying between them. Using immunoSEQ multiplex PCR, the repertoire was profiled, and TCRdb retains in-frame clones only, with some absent. This sample carries 140,000 to 150,000 clones, about 88% of them seen once, and the ten largest clones take around 4.9%. The study's findings and limits: Clonal diversity was possibly underestimated, and the donors were mostly white British, with more females. Vaccine-associated CD4 TCRs ranged over spike, dominating at 160-218 and 743-854.

V is TRBV6-2 or TRBV6-3 and J is TRBJ2-7; D is uncertain. The TCR sequence derives from an adult in good health. The material was peripheral blood, obtained on day 0 of AZD1222 vaccination. This CDR3 reads CASSLLGYEQYF. DNA for the CDR3: TGTGCCAGCAGTTTGCTGGGCTACGAGCAGTACTTC.